These 18 T cell receptor beta chains were all obtained from the same sample, sequenced in a study of blood T cell repertoires in COVID-19. Assay: immunoSEQ multiplex PCR; the TCRdb copy retains only in-frame clones and omits some. The sample yields a few hundred thousand clones, around 89% seen once. Sample: PBMCs or T cells enriched from blood (not recorded which). The receptors originated from a man between 18 and 35 years old who had recovered from COVID-19.

This clone was seen only once. The chain carries TRBV25-1 and TRBJ2-1; D not certain. Germline V CDR1 and CDR2: MGHDK, SYGVNS. This CDR3 has 13 amino acids. Trimming took 7 bases from V and 2 from J, leaving 9 bases between them. This CDR3 is CASKQQTYNEQFF. The CDR3 nucleotides are TGTGCCAGCAAACAGCAGACCTACAATGAGCAGTTCTTC.

The CDR3 loop reads CASSLDPGYGYGYTF. CDR3 coding DNA: TGCGCCAGCAGCTTGGATCCGGGTTATGGCTATGGCTACACCTTC. The chain combines TRBV5-1 with TRBJ1-2; no definite D call. This CDR3 contains 15 residues. Germline V gene data show CDR1 as SGHRS and CDR2 as YFSETQ. Trimming pared 0 bases from V and 4 bases from J, leaving 13 bases between.

This clone was recorded only once. The chain recombines TRBV6-5 with TRBJ1-1; no clear D gene. CDR3 length equals 12 residues. V lost 5 bases and J 8 bases, leaving 12 bases between the germline ends. Germline CDR1 MNHEY, CDR2 SVGAGI. This CDR3 is CASSLLEGEAFF. The CDR3, as DNA: TGTGCCAGCAGTCTCCTCGAGGGCGAAGCTTTCTTT.

About this clone itself: Other DNA variants within this sample encode the same CDR3. This chain joins TRBV29-1 and TRBJ1-1; D possibly corresponds to TRBD1 (5 bases). The CDR3 loop spans 11 amino acids. Trimming pared 5 bases from V and 1 base from J, leaving 5 bases between. From germline, CDR1 is SQVTM and CDR2 ANQGSEA. Here the CDR3 DNA reads TGCAGCGTTCAGGGGAACACTGAAGCTTTCTTT. Amino acid sequence: CSVQGNTEAFF.

This chain links TRBV9 with TRBJ1-3; D not resolved. CDR1 SGDLS and CDR2 YYNGEE come from the germline V gene. V was trimmed by 7 bases and J by 4 bases, leaving 9 bases between them. CDR3 length equals 12 residues. CDR3 nucleotide sequence: TGTGCCAGCCCTTTTTCCGGAAACACCATATATTTT. This sequence encodes CASPFSGNTIYF.

The J gene is TRBJ2-1, the V gene TRBV11-1; a possible D gene is TRBD1 (6 bases). The V end was cut by 5 bases, the J end by 8 bases, with 7 bases between. The CDR3 runs to 11 residues. Per the germline V gene, CDR1 is SGHAT and CDR2 is FQDESV (reference sequence). The CDR3 region has the DNA TGTGCCAGCAGCAGGGGGTATGAGCAGTTCTTC. Amino acid sequence: CASSRGYEQFF.

V and J are TRBV7-2 and TRBJ2-7, with a possible D match to TRBD1 (6 bases). Trimming left V 3 bases short and J 2 bases short, with 11 bases between. This CDR3 is 14 amino acids long. Looked up from germline, CDR1 is SGHTA and CDR2 is FQGNSA. CDR3 amino acids: CASSFRTETYEQYF. CDR3 bases: TGTGCCAGCAGCTTCAGGACAGAGACCTACGAGCAGTACTTC.

V gene TRBV4-3 combines with J gene TRBJ2-7; TRBD2 matches 12 bases. The germline gives CDR1 LGHNA, CDR2 YSLEER. The CDR3 contains 18 residues. Trimming at V came to 0 bases and at J to 2 bases, leaving 8 bases not matched to a gene. The CDR3 nucleotides are TGCGCCAGCAGCCAAGATGTCCCGACTAGCGGGAGCCCCTACGAGCAGTACTTC. Translation gives CASSQDVPTSGSPYEQYF.

The DNA of the CDR3 is TGCGCCAGCAGCCAAGTATTACGGCGGGGGCGGCCGGAGCAGTTCTTC. Translation: CASSQVLRRGRPEQFF. The V gene is TRBV4-1, the J gene TRBJ2-1; a possible D gene is TRBD2 (7 bases). V was pared by 1 base and J by 10 bases, with 20 bases between. The CDR3 sequence is 16 residues long. The V gene's germline CDR1 is MGHRA and CDR2 YSYEKL.

The chain recombines TRBV9 with TRBJ2-1; maybe TRBD1 (5 bases). V dropped 0 bases and J dropped 7 bases, with 11 bases sitting between them. Germline V gives CDR1 SGDLS, CDR2 YYNGEE. This CDR3 has 14 residues. The DNA of the CDR3 is TGTGCCAGCAGCGTAGCAGGGCTTTTAAATGAGCAGTTCTTC. This codes for CASSVAGLLNEQFF.

V and J are TRBV9 and TRBJ2-3; TRBD2 matches at 13 bases. This CDR3 has 20 amino acids. CDR1 is SGDLS, CDR2 YYNGEE, per germline. Unmatched junction bases numbered 16, after V lost 3 bases and J lost 3 bases. CDR3 in amino acids: CASSEANFRTSGGRTDTQYF. In DNA, the CDR3 is TGTGCCAGCAGCGAAGCTAACTTCAGGACTAGCGGGGGTCGTACAGATACGCAGTATTTT.

The CDR3: CASGLVLAGANNEQFF. In nucleotides, the CDR3 is TGTGCTAGTGGTTTGGTGCTAGCGGGAGCCAACAATGAGCAGTTCTTC. The chain combines TRBV12-5 with TRBJ2-1, with 10 bases matching TRBD2. The length of the CDR3 is 16 residues. Germline loops: CDR1 LGHNT, CDR2 FRNRAP. The ends lost 0 bases at V and 5 bases at J; junction bases unmatched: 4.

This clone was detected a few times. The chain joins TRBV4-1 to TRBJ2-1, with D maybe TRBD1 (5 bases). The germline V gene has CDR1 MGHRA and CDR2 YSYEKL. Trimming removed 0 bases from V and 11 bases from J, with 20 bases in between. This CDR3 has 16 amino acids. In DNA, the CDR3 is TGCGCCAGCAGCCAAGATCAGGTAGGGGAAAGTAGGAAGCAGTTCTTC. It codes for CASSQDQVGESRKQFF.

The V and J genes are TRBV18 and TRBJ1-1; 12 bases map to TRBD1. The junction had 5 bases not matched to a gene; V was cut back by 4 bases and J by 5 bases. This CDR3 has 15 amino acids. CDR1 and CDR2 from the germline V gene are KGHSH and LQKENI. The CDR3 DNA reads TGTGCCAGCTCACGGGACAGGGGGCAAGGAACTGAAGCTTTCTTT. Translating it yields CASSRDRGQGTEAFF.

The V and J genes are TRBV19 and TRBJ1-4; TRBD1 matches 7 bases. Germline V gene data show CDR1 as LNHDA and CDR2 as SQIVND (reference sequence). Trimming at V came to 5 bases and at J to 0 bases, leaving 3 bases not matched to a gene. The CDR3 is 15 residues long. The CDR3 spells CASSLGQATNEKLFF. CDR3 coding DNA: TGTGCCAGTAGTCTCGGACAGGCAACTAATGAAAAACTGTTTTTT.

In this sample, this clone turned up once. V usage is TRBV7-2 and J usage is TRBJ2-5; 7 bases match TRBD2. The V and J ends lost 5 bases and 3 bases, in that order; junction bases with no gene match: 18. This CDR3 region has 18 residues. Germline CDR1 and CDR2: SGHTA and FQGNSA. The CDR3 nucleotides read TGTGCCAGCAGCCCAGGGACGTTCGGGGGACTACCAAAAGAGACCCAGTACTTC. It is translated as CASSPGTFGGLPKETQYF.

This CDR3 is CASTSSSYEQYF. The CDR3 nucleotides read TGTGCCAGTACTTCGAGCTCCTACGAGCAGTACTTC. The genes are TRBV19 and TRBJ2-7; the D is unclear. Trimming removed 7 bases at V and 0 bases at J, with 7 bases between. The CDR3 runs to 12 residues. The germline V gene has CDR1 LNHDA and CDR2 SQIVND (reference sequence). The whole variable domain, filled in from reference TRBV19 and TRBJ2-7, reads DGGITQSPKYLFRKEGQNVTLSCEQNLNHDAMYWYRQDPGQGLRLIYYSQIVNDFQKGDIAEGYSVSREKKESFPLTVTSAQKNPTAFYLCASTSSSYEQYFGPGTRLTVT.

The chain combines TRBV19 with TRBJ1-5, with D possibly TRBD1 on 5 matching bases. Germline V CDR1 and CDR2: LNHDA, SQIVND (reference sequence). Trimming shortened V by 1 base and J by 6 bases, and 13 bases separated the two germline ends. The CDR3 runs 15 residues. This chain's CDR3 is CASSIVPWGGQPQHF. CDR3 bases: TGTGCCAGTAGTATAGTACCCTGGGGCGGTCAGCCCCAGCATTTT. The whole variable domain, filled in from reference TRBV19 and TRBJ1-5, reads DGGITQSPKYLFRKEGQNVTLSCEQNLNHDAMYWYRQDPGQGLRLIYYSQIVNDFQKGDIAEGYSVSREKKESFPLTVTSAQKNPTAFYLCASSIVPWGGQPQHFGDGTRLSIL.